This T cell receptor beta chain stems from a study of blood T cell repertoires in COVID-19. Study-wide context: The origin of the acute and convalescent COVID-19 samples was the United States, Italy and Spain. Nucleic acid was either cDNA or gDNA, and it came from T cells, B-cell-depleted T cells, or PBMCs.

The V gene lost 2 bases and the J gene lost 4 bases, with 11 bases spanning the gap. This CDR3 spans 14 amino acids. The germline V gene has CDR1 SEHNR and CDR2 FQNEAQ (reference sequence). Per the study methods: Amplification of reference gene primers provided the estimated nucleated cell counts. Some clones are missing from TCRdb's copy, which holds only in-frame ones; the method was immunoSEQ multiplex PCR. V and J calls and clone size follow that table, whereas D and trimming were derived from the DNA. The sample contains 80,000 or so clones, more than 70% of which appear only once. The V and J genes are TRBV7-9 and TRBJ1-1; D unclear. Specimen: peripheral blood. The receptor's source is a middle-aged man with acute or convalescent COVID-19. CDR3 nucleotides: TGTGCCAGCAGCTTACTGAGGGTGGGCACTGAAGCTTTCTTT. This gives the protein CASSLLRVGTEAFF.